This T cell receptor (beta chain) came from a study of OX40 agonist ivuxolimab in advanced cancers. Study overall: Each dose-escalation patient presented with hepatocellular carcinoma, melanoma, renal cell or head and neck cancer. Of the patients, three showed partial responses, one with hepatocellular carcinoma and two with cutaneous melanoma. Notes on the study in general: On average, a greater number of expanded clones characterised CD8+ T cells relative to CD4+. The study observed clonal expansion of CD4+ and CD8+ blood T cells by week 6 at 0.1 to 3.0 mg/kg.

This clone showed up just a few times. The antigen remains unidentified. Assay used: immunoSEQ multiplex PCR; TCRdb lists only in-frame clones, some missing. The sample has more than 85,000 clones; roughly 80% are singletons. V was shortened by 0 bases and J by 1 base, with 10 bases between the two germline ends. Germline V gene lookup returns CDR1 SGHRS and CDR2 YFSETQ. There are 15 residues in the CDR3. Sequenced material: CD4+ or CD8+ T cells sorted from blood, taken in a trial of the OX40 agonist ivuxolimab. This receptor was taken from an adult with an advanced solid tumor such as melanoma, head and neck, liver or kidney cancer. The chain has TRBV5-1 and TRBJ2-5, with a weak D call TRBD2 (6 bases). CDR3 region: CASSLDGRPQETQYF. The CDR3 nucleotides are TGCGCCAGCAGCTTGGACGGGAGACCCCAAGAGACCCAGTACTTC.